This record looks at one T cell receptor beta chain sequence and its context. The data were obtained in a study of shared T cell receptors in the human thymus. Method: immunoSEQ multiplex PCR; TCRdb's copy keeps in-frame clones and lacks some. This table has more than 550,000 clones, 70% to 90% appearing once. The CDR3 loop spans 18 amino acids. V lost 2 bases and J lost 1; bases outside the gene matches: 14. Germline CDR1 and CDR2: SGHDT and YYEEEE. This sample was shared with a second study, whose subject was human thymus T cells.

The chain is built from TRBV5-6 and TRBJ2-5; 7 bases align to TRBD1. This TCR came from a girl under three years old with a congenital heart defect. Sequencing was performed on thymocytes. The CDR3: CASSFEPSNGTAQETQYF. CDR3 bases: TGTGCCAGCAGCTTCGAACCCTCGAACGGGACAGCCCAAGAGACCCAGTACTTC.